The T cell receptor (beta chain) described here comes from a study of T cells expressing NK-cell markers. Study context: Researchers got TCR beta repertoires out of sorted CD3+CD56+NKG2C+, CD3+CD56+NKG2C- and CD3+CD56-NKG2C+ T cells. There were seven HCMV-seropositive donors and one seronegative donor among the eight sequenced.

TCRdb reprocessed the 5' RACE reads and stores each CDR3 protein as one record, lacking DNA. The listing contains 300,000 to 450,000 distinct CDR3 sequences. There are 16 residues in the CDR3. Germline CDR1 is GTSNPN and CDR2 is SVGIG (reference sequence). General observations from the study: One observes that, in a few donors, these clonotypes were also the leading ones within the CD3+CD56-NKG2C+ fraction. Six donors carried dominant NKG2C+ clonotypes that made up about 1.0-7.0% of their CD8+ T cells.

Regarding this clonotype: The target antigen is unknown.

V gene TRBV30 combines with J gene TRBJ2-6; the D call of TRBD1 rests on TCRdb alone, since no DNA is present to check it. This sequence was found in a man aged 18-75 years in good health. Sequencing used blood T cells: a sorted CD56 or NKG2C T cell subset, CD4+ or CD8+ T cells, or bulk PBMC T cells (not recorded which). CDR3 amino acids: CAWFPTGVAGANVLTF.